Listed here are 30 T cell receptor beta chains from one sample, sequenced in a study of blood T cell repertoires in COVID-19. The protocol was immunoSEQ multiplex PCR, while the TCRdb copy is restricted to in-frame clones and leaves out a portion. This repertoire shows 450,000 to 500,000 clones, around 90% found once; its top ten account for around 0.7%. The material sequenced was PBMCs or T cells enriched from blood (not recorded which). The receptors were gathered from a woman under 30 who had recovered from COVID-19.

The gene calls are TRBV10-3 and TRBJ1-4; no clear D. Trimming stripped 0 bases from V and 6 bases from J, with 11 bases between. Germline-derived CDR1 and CDR2 are ENHRY and SYGVKD. The CDR3 has 15 amino acids. The CDR3: CAISESGRVDEKLFF. The CDR3 DNA sequence: TGTGCCATCAGTGAGTCGGGGAGGGTCGATGAAAAACTGTTTTTT.

Worth noting for this clone: The junction departs from the called germline gene at one end, perhaps through a read error. V gene TRBV7-2 combines with J gene TRBJ2-1; 11 nucleotides match TRBD2. Germline values: CDR1 SGHTA, CDR2 FQGNSA. CDR3 length: 16 residues. As DNA, the CDR3 is TGTGCCAGCAGCTCCCTCCTGCTAGCGGGGGGCGGGGTGGTGGTCTTC. This codes for CASSSLLLAGGGVVVF.

This chain joins TRBV4-1 and TRBJ2-2; maybe TRBD2 (6 bases). The CDR3 sequence is 18 residues long. CDR1 and CDR2 from the germline V gene are MGHRA and YSYEKL. Trimming removed 0 bases from V and 4 bases from J, with 18 bases in between. The CDR3 coding sequence is TGCGCCAGCAGCCAAGATGGGTCGGGAGTCCAGAGCACCGGGGAGCTGTTTTTT. This encodes CASSQDGSGVQSTGELFF.

This clone is a singleton in its sample. This chain joins TRBV5-1 and TRBJ2-3, with D uncertain. Germline V gene sequence: CDR1 SGHRS, CDR2 YFSETQ. The length of the CDR3 is 14 residues. The V and J ends lost 3 bases and 0 bases respectively, with 8 bases between them. The CDR3 DNA follows: TGCGCCAGCAGCTGGAGTGGGAGCACAGATACGCAGTATTTT. It encodes CASSWSGSTDTQYF.

The chain is built from TRBV27 and TRBJ1-1, with 7 positions matching TRBD1. With V trimmed by 1 base and J by 3 bases, 8 bases remained unmatched. Germline CDR1 and CDR2: MNHEY and SMNVEV (reference sequence). The CDR3 is 16 amino acids. The CDR3 loop is CASSLYQGGGYTEAFF. DNA of the CDR3: TGTGCCAGCAGTTTATATCAGGGGGGCGGGTACACTGAAGCTTTCTTT.

The CDR3 sequence is CASSRTIGGASQETQYF. The CDR3 region has the DNA TGTGCCAGCAGCCGCACGATCGGGGGGGCTTCACAAGAGACCCAGTACTTC. The chain joins TRBV3-1 (or the pseudogene TRBV3-2) to TRBJ2-5, with TRBD2 matching 8 bases. The CDR3 consists of 17 residues. Per germline, CDR1 LGHDT and CDR2 YNNKEL (reference sequence). J lost 2 bases, V lost 4 bases, and 12 bases had no gene match.

V is TRBV5-1 and J is TRBJ1-1; 8 nucleotides match TRBD1. J was trimmed by 1 base and V by 4 bases; bases with no gene match: 12. There are 17 residues in the CDR3. Germline CDR1 reads SGHRS; CDR2 reads YFSETQ. The CDR3 reads CASSLQGAGWTNTEAFF. CDR3 bases: TGCGCCAGCAGCCTCCAGGGGGCGGGTTGGACGAACACTGAAGCTTTCTTT.

The V call is TRBV6-5, the J call TRBJ1-3, with no clear D. The germline V and J ends were trimmed by 5 bases and 2 bases, with 13 bases remaining between them. Germline loops: CDR1 MNHEY, CDR2 SVGAGI. This CDR3 region has 15 residues. The CDR3 DNA reads as TGTGCCAGCAGTCCCTCCGGAGGAACTGGAAACACCATATATTTT. It codes for CASSPSGGTGNTIYF.

There are a few counts of this clone. Other DNA sequences within the sample encode an identical CDR3. The chain joins TRBV7-9 to TRBJ1-1; 11 bases are a match to TRBD1. V lost 5 bases to trimming and J lost 1 base; unmatched junction nucleotides: 3. Germline CDR1 SEHNR, CDR2 FQNEAQ (reference sequence). The CDR3 runs 15 residues. The CDR3 spells CASSLGQGANTEAFF. DNA for the CDR3: TGTGCCAGCAGCCTAGGACAGGGGGCGAACACTGAAGCTTTCTTT.

This clone was seen only once. The gene calls are TRBV5-6 and TRBJ2-2; 7 nucleotides match TRBD1. The germline V gene encodes CDR1 SGHDT and CDR2 YYEEEE. J gave up 3 bases and V 2 bases, and 4 bases lay outside the gene matches. The CDR3 length is 15 residues. CDR3 protein: CASSFSGTDTGELFF. Written as DNA, the CDR3 is TGTGCCAGCAGCTTTTCCGGGACAGACACCGGGGAGCTGTTTTTT.

The chain employs TRBV12-5 and TRBJ2-7; D perhaps matches TRBD1 (5 bases). Germline CDR1 and CDR2: LGHNT and FRNRAP. The ends were cut back, 0 bases at V and 2 bases at J, with 17 bases in the middle. The CDR3 contains 17 residues. CDR3 sequence: CASGLVINPRQPYEQYF. The CDR3 coding sequence is TGTGCTAGTGGTTTGGTAATTAATCCCCGACAGCCCTACGAGCAGTACTTC.

CDR3 nucleotide sequence: TGTGCCAGCAGCTTAGATGGGGGGATGGGCACTGAAGCTTTCTTT. Translation gives CASSLDGGMGTEAFF. J is TRBJ1-1 and V is TRBV7-9, with D tentatively TRBD1 (5 bases). CDR1 is SEHNR and CDR2 is FQNEAQ in the germline V gene (reference sequence). This CDR3 spans 15 amino acids. V lost 1 base and J lost 4, with 13 bases in between.

This clone was detected a few times. The chain couples TRBV19 to TRBJ1-2; 7 nucleotides align to TRBD1. V was clipped by 9 bases and J by 5 bases; unmatched bases: 9. This CDR3 is built from 13 residues. Germline assignment: CDR1 LNHDA and CDR2 SQIVND (reference sequence). The CDR3 loop reads CASGTALGYGYTF. The CDR3 DNA is TGTGCCAGCGGGACAGCGCTCGGATATGGCTACACCTTC.

The chain is built from TRBV11-2 and TRBJ2-7; TRBD1 might be the D (6 bases). This CDR3 comprises 14 residues. The V end was cut by 5 bases, the J end by 3 bases, with 14 bases between. The germline V gene encodes CDR1 SGHAT and CDR2 FQNNGV. DNA of the CDR3: TGTGCCAGCAGCCCAATACAGGGTGTCTACGAGCAGTACTTC. Its protein product is CASSPIQGVYEQYF.

The chain links TRBV5-1 to TRBJ1-1; possibly TRBD1 for D (5 bases). CDR1 is SGHRS, CDR2 YFSETQ, per germline. The CDR3 totals 14 residues. The V and J ends lost 6 bases and 1 base respectively, with 13 bases between them. The CDR3 sequence is CASTVGQGNTEAFF. The CDR3 DNA reads as TGCGCCAGCACCGTAGGGCAGGGGAACACTGAAGCTTTCTTT. The full variable domain, with the rest looked up from reference TRBV5-1 and TRBJ1-1, is KAGVTQTPRYLIKTRGQQVTLSCSPISGHRSVSWYQQTPGQGLQFLFEYFSETQRNKGNFPGRFSGRQFSNSRSEMNVSTLELGDSALYLCASTVGQGNTEAFFGQGTRLTVV.

This sequence joins TRBV6-6 and TRBJ2-1; 8 bases are a match to TRBD1. CDR3 length: 14 amino acids. Germline-derived CDR1 and CDR2 are MNHNY and SVGAGI (reference sequence). Germline trimming cut 3 bases from V and 4 bases from J; bases unmatched to any gene: 2. The DNA of the CDR3 is TGTGCCAGCAGTTATACAGGGGGGTACAATGAGCAGTTCTTC. It encodes CASSYTGGYNEQFF.

The gene calls are TRBV10-3 and TRBJ1-2; unclear D gene. The CDR3 totals 11 residues. Trimming stripped 6 bases from V and 8 bases from J, with 10 bases between. CDR1 and CDR2 from the germline V gene are ENHRY and SYGVKD. The DNA for the CDR3 is TGTGCCATCAGACTGTTGGGCGGCTACACCTTC. Its translation is CAIRLLGGYTF.

The chain is built from TRBV6-5 and TRBJ1-3, with 8 bases identical to TRBD1. The CDR3 is 15 residues long. The germline V gene encodes CDR1 MNHEY and CDR2 SVGAGI. The J segment lost 2 bases and the V segment lost 6 bases, leaving 6 bases of the junction unmatched. This CDR3 reads CASRAETGAGNTIYF. In DNA form, the CDR3 reads TGTGCCAGCAGGGCTGAGACAGGGGCTGGAAACACCATATATTTT.

This clone showed up just a few times. The chain joins TRBV11-2 to TRBJ1-3; TRBD1 aligns across 9 bases. The germline gives CDR1 SGHAT, CDR2 FQNNGV. This CDR3 is 16 amino acids long. V was clipped by 5 bases and J by 3 bases; unmatched bases: 8. This chain's CDR3 is CASSLLLTGGGNTIYF. CDR3 DNA sequence: TGTGCCAGCAGCCTCCTATTGACAGGGGGTGGAAACACCATATATTTT.

The V call is TRBV27, the J call TRBJ1-2; D is ambiguous. CDR1 MNHEY and CDR2 SMNVEV come from the germline V gene (reference sequence). V was trimmed by 0 bases and J by 6 bases, leaving 11 bases between them. This CDR3 is 14 amino acids long. The CDR3 region is CASSLSREFNGYTF. In DNA form, the CDR3 reads TGTGCCAGCAGTTTATCGAGGGAGTTCAATGGCTACACCTTC.

V usage is TRBV7-2 and J usage is TRBJ2-3; 9 bases match TRBD2. V lost 5 bases, J lost 1 base, and 4 bases stayed unmatched. CDR3 length: 15 residues. Per germline, CDR1 SGHTA and CDR2 FQGNSA. CDR3 bases: TGTGCCAGCAGCCCTAGCGGGGATGGCACAGATACGCAGTATTTT. Translating it yields CASSPSGDGTDTQYF.

The chain employs TRBV5-6 and TRBJ2-1, with 8 bases lining up with TRBD2. V lost 3 bases, J lost 2 bases, and 4 bases stayed unmatched. From germline, CDR1 is SGHDT and CDR2 YYEEEE. The CDR3 runs to 15 residues. For the CDR3, the DNA is TGTGCCAGCAGCTCGGCGGGGGGACCCTACAATGAGCAGTTCTTC. This translates into CASSSAGGPYNEQFF.

V usage is TRBV7-9 and J usage is TRBJ1-1; D unresolved. Trimming shortened V by 5 bases and J by 1 base, and 5 bases separated the two germline ends. Germline V gene lookup returns CDR1 SEHNR and CDR2 FQNEAQ (reference sequence). The CDR3 sequence is 12 residues long. CDR3 sequence (DNA): TGTGCCAGCAGCCCGCGGAACACTGAAGCTTTCTTT. It specifies CASSPRNTEAFF.

This rearrangement joins TRBV11-2 to TRBJ1-1, with 8 bases aligning to TRBD1. Germline lookup yields CDR1 SGHAT and CDR2 FQNNGV. Losses at the gene ends were 5 bases for V and 6 bases for J; bases not matched to a gene: 11. This CDR3 has 15 residues. The CDR3 reads CASSDRTGGTAEAFF. In DNA form, the CDR3 reads TGTGCCAGCAGCGACCGAACAGGGGGTACGGCTGAAGCTTTCTTT. Combining the CDR3 with reference TRBV11-2 and TRBJ1-1 gives the whole variable domain EAGVAQSPRYKIIEKRQSVAFWCNPISGHATLYWYQQILGQGPKLLIQFQNNGVVDDSQLPKDRFSAERLKGVDSTLKIQPAKLEDSAVYLCASSDRTGGTAEAFFGQGTRLTVV.

The chain joins TRBV5-5 to TRBJ2-5; TRBD1 matches at 11 bases. Trimming cost V 0 bases and J 5 bases; bases outside gene matches: 6. Germline loops: CDR1 SGHKS, CDR2 YYEKEE (reference sequence). The CDR3 contains 16 residues. The CDR3 here is CASSLAGGTGGETQYF. The CDR3 nucleotides read TGTGCCAGCAGCTTGGCCGGTGGGACAGGGGGTGAGACCCAGTACTTC.

This sequence joins TRBV7-2 and TRBJ2-7; 12 bases match TRBD2. V lost 5 bases to trimming and J lost 3 bases; unmatched junction nucleotides: 5. This CDR3 comprises 15 residues. Germline lookup yields CDR1 SGHTA and CDR2 FQGNSA. The CDR3 coding sequence is TGTGCCAGCAGCCCTAGCGGGGGGGGATTCTACGAGCAGTACTTC. It translates to CASSPSGGGFYEQYF.

The chain recombines TRBV5-1 with TRBJ2-3; 12 positions agree with TRBD2. Germline V gene data show CDR1 as SGHRS and CDR2 as YFSETQ. With V trimmed by 9 bases and J by 0 bases, 5 bases remained unmatched. CDR3 size: 15 residues. The CDR3 sequence is CATRLAGDSTDTQYF. CDR3 in DNA: TGCGCCACTCGACTAGCGGGGGATAGCACAGATACGCAGTATTTT.

This clone was seen a single time. J is TRBJ1-5 and V is TRBV27, with TRBD1 matching 8 bases. The CDR3 consists of 15 residues. The V segment lost 5 bases and the J segment 0 bases; nucleotides outside the gene matches: 3. The germline V gene has CDR1 MNHEY and CDR2 SMNVEV (reference sequence). CDR3 sequence (DNA): TGTGCCAGCAGTAAAGACAGGGGTAGCAATCAGCCCCAGCATTTT. It codes for CASSKDRGSNQPQHF.

The V gene is TRBV27, the J gene TRBJ1-5; tentative D call: TRBD1 (5 bases). There are 18 residues in the CDR3. Trimming left V 3 bases short and J 0 bases short, with 18 bases between. Germline loops: CDR1 MNHEY, CDR2 SMNVEV (reference sequence). The CDR3 spells CASSLDTLRVYSNQPQHF. DNA for the CDR3: TGTGCCAGCAGTTTGGACACGCTACGGGTCTATAGCAATCAGCCCCAGCATTTT.

The CDR3 spells CASSRDRGGHSNQPQHF. The CDR3 DNA is TGTGCCAGCAGCAGGGACAGGGGGGGCCATAGCAATCAGCCCCAGCATTTT. The rearrangement links TRBV2 to TRBJ1-5; TRBD1 agrees at 11 bases. This CDR3 region has 17 residues. The V segment lost 6 bases and the J segment 0 bases; nucleotides outside the gene matches: 7. Germline V gives CDR1 SNHLY, CDR2 FYNNEI.